A selection of T cell receptor beta chains follows, all from one sample in a study of breast tumors, draining lymph nodes, adjacent tissues. TCRdb re-derived calls from the multiplex PCR reads in MiXCR, one entry per CDR3 protein. The sample has over 130,000 distinct CDR3 sequences, 30% to 35% seen once. Sequencing was performed on axillary lymph node tissue. The receptors here all came from a female donor with breast cancer. Some clones in this sample may be carry-over from other donors' samples. Each CDR3 is given with its conserved first and last residue. D genes are given only for firm matches. The size of a clone is reported for some rows only, either as once, few or many, or as a class for expanded clones.

V gene	J gene	D gene	clone size	CDR3 DNA	CDR3 protein
TRBV6-6	TRBJ1-1	-	few	TGTGCCAGCAGCCTACCCCAGGGTATTTCGAACACTGAAGCTTTCTTT	CASSLPQGISNTEAFF
TRBV2	TRBJ1-6	-	many	TGTGCCAGCACTTGGGGGCACTCACCCCTCCACTTT	CASTWGHSPLHF
TRBV20-1	TRBJ1-2	-	-	TGCAGTGCTATTCGGGACGCCGGAGGAAGAGGGACCTATGGCTACACCTTC	CSAIRDAGGRGTYGYTF
TRBV6-6	TRBJ2-7	-	many	TGTGCCAGCAGTCATTCGACGGCTTTCGAGCAGTACTTC	CASSHSTAFEQYF
TRBV5-1	TRBJ1-1	-	few	TGCGCCAGCAGCTTGGGGCAGAGTTTCACTGAAGCTTTCTTT	CASSLGQSFTEAFF
TRBV7-9	TRBJ1-6	-	many	TGTGCCAGCAGCTTGAGGACAACCAATAATTCACCCCTCCACTTT	CASSLRTTNNSPLHF
TRBV5-4	TRBJ1-3	-	many	TGTGCCAGCAGTGACATTGGGGGGGCTGGAAACACCATATATTTT	CASSDIGGAGNTIYF
TRBV5-1	TRBJ2-1	TRBD2	many	TGCGCCAGCAGCTTGGACGTCGGTAGCGGGGGGAGCTCCTACAATGAGCAGTTCTTC	CASSLDVGSGGSSYNEQFF
TRBV7-6	TRBJ1-1	-	many	TGTGCCAGCAGCCAAGGACAGAACACTGAAGCTTTCTTT	CASSQGQNTEAFF
TRBV6-4	TRBJ1-6	-	-	TGTGCCAGCAGTGAAGCTCAGGGGCCCTTCCCCCTCCACTTT	CASSEAQGPFPLHF
TRBV4-1	TRBJ2-1	-	many	TGCGTACAGGGGAGGAATAACTCCTACAATGAGCAGTTCTTC	CVQGRNNSYNEQFF
TRBV9	TRBJ2-7	-	-	TGTGCCAGCAGCGTAGCTTCCCTCTCCTACGAGCAGTACTTC	CASSVASLSYEQYF
TRBV30	TRBJ1-5	-	many	TGTGCCTGGAGTGTACGTTTTGAGACCGATCAGCCCCAGCATTTT	CAWSVRFETDQPQHF
TRBV19	TRBJ1-4	-	-	TGTGCCAGTAGTACAGTGGGAAATGAAAAACTGTTTTTT	CASSTVGNEKLFF
TRBV24-1	TRBJ1-4	TRBD1	-	TGTGCCACCAGTACGAGCCGGGACAGGGATGAAAAACTGTTTTTT	CATSTSRDRDEKLFF
TRBV3-1	TRBJ1-2	-	many	TGTGCCAGCAGCCAGGGGGTTCAGGGAAATGGCTACACCTTC	CASSQGVQGNGYTF
TRBV19	TRBJ1-5	-	many	TGTGCCAGTAGGGGACACCCCTTTAGCAATCAGCCCCAGCATTTT	CASRGHPFSNQPQHF
TRBV27	TRBJ2-7	-	many	TGTGCCAGCGGGACTCCTGGGGCCCACGAGCAGTACTTC	CASGTPGAHEQYF
TRBV7-6	TRBJ1-4	TRBD1	-	TGTGCCAGCAGCAGAGACGGGACAGGGAGCGAAAAACTGTTTTTT	CASSRDGTGSEKLFF
TRBV20-1	TRBJ1-5	TRBD1	many	TGCAGTGCTGGGGGACAGGGGAGCAATCAGCCCCAGCATTTT	CSAGGQGSNQPQHF
TRBV7-8	TRBJ1-2	-	-	TGTGCCAGCCGCTTAGTTGGCTATGGCTACACCTTC	CASRLVGYGYTF
TRBV20-1	TRBJ2-2	-	many	TGCAGTGCTAGAGGTCAGCAGGCCGGGGAGCTGTTTTTT	CSARGQQAGELFF